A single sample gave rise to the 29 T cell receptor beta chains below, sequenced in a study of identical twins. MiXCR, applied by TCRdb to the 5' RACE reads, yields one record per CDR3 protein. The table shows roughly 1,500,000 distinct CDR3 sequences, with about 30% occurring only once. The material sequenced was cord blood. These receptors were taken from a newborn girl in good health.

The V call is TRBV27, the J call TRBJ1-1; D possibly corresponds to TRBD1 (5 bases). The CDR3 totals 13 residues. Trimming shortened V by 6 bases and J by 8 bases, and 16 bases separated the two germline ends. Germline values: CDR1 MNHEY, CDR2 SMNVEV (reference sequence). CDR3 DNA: TGTGCCAGCAGCGACAGAGGGTATGGCGAAGCTTTCTTT. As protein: CASSDRGYGEAFF.

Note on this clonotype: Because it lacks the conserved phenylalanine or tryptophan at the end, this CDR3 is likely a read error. CDR3 sequence reads: CASTTEGRPLETQYL. The CDR3 coding sequence is TGTGCCAGCACCACCGAAGGACGTCCGCTGGAGACCCAGTACTTA. V is TRBV3-1 and J is TRBJ2-5; D gene ambiguous. CDR3 size: 15 residues. Trimming took off 7 bases at V and 5 bases at J, with 20 bases between the two ends. Germline V lookup: CDR1 LGHDT, CDR2 YNNKEL (reference sequence).

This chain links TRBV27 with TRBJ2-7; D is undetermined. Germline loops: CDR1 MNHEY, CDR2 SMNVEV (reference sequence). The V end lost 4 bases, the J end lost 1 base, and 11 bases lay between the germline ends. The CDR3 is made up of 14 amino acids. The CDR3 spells CASSSATDSYEQYF. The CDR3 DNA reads TGTGCCAGCAGTTCAGCTACAGATTCCTACGAGCAGTACTTC.

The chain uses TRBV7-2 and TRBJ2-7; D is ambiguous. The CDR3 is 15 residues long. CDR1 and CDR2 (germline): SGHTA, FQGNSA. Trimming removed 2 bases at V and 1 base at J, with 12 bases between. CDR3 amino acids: CASSLTSKGSYEQYF. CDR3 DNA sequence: TGTGCCAGCAGCTTAACCTCTAAGGGATCCTACGAGCAGTACTTC. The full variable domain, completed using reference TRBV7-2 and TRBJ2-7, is GAGVSQSPSNKVTEKGKDVELRCDPISGHTALYWYRQSLGQGLEFLIYFQGNSAPDKSGLPSDRFSAERTGGSVSTLTIQRTQQEDSAVYLCASSLTSKGSYEQYFGPGTRLTVT.

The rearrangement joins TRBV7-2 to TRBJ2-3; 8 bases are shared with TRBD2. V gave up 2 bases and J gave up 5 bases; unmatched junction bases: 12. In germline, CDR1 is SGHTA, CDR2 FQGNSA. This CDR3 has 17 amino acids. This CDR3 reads CASSLSSSGGPVDTQYF. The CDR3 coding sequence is TGTGCCAGCAGCTTAAGTTCCTCGGGAGGGCCCGTAGATACGCAGTATTTT.

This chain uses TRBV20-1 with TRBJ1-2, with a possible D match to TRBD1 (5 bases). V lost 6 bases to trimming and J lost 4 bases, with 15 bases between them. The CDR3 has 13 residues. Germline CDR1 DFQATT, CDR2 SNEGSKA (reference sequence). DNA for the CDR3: TGCAGTGCCGCCCCGGGGGAGGGCTATGGCTACACCTTC. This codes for CSAAPGEGYGYTF.

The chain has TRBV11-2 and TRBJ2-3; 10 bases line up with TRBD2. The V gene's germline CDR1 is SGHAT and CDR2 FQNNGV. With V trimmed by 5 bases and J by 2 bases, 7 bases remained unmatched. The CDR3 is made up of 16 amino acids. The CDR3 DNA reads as TGTGCCAGCAGCCAAGGGGGGACTAGCGTCACAGATACGCAGTATTTT. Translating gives CASSQGGTSVTDTQYF. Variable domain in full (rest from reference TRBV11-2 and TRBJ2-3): EAGVAQSPRYKIIEKRQSVAFWCNPISGHATLYWYQQILGQGPKLLIQFQNNGVVDDSQLPKDRFSAERLKGVDSTLKIQPAKLEDSAVYLCASSQGGTSVTDTQYFGPGTRLTVL.

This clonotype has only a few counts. The DNA for the CDR3 is TGCAGTGCTAGGAGCTCGGCATGGGGGGAGCAGTTCTTC. Translating gives CSARSSAWGEQFF. The V and J genes are TRBV20-1 and TRBJ2-1, with D perhaps TRBD1 or TRBD2 (5 bases each). Trimming took 3 bases from V and 10 from J, leaving 16 bases between them. The CDR3 is 13 residues long. Germline V gene lookup returns CDR1 DFQATT and CDR2 SNEGSKA (reference sequence).

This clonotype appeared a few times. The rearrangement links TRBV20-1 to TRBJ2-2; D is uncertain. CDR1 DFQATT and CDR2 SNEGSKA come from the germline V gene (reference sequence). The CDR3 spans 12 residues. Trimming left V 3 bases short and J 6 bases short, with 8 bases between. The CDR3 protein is CSASSRSGELFF. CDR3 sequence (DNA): TGCAGTGCTAGTTCTCGGTCCGGGGAGCTGTTTTTT.

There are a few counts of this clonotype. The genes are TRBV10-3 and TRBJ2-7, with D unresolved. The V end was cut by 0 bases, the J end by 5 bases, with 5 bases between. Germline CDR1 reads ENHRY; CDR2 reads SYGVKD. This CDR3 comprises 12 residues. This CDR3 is CAISESGHEQYF. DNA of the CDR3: TGTGCCATCAGTGAGTCAGGGCACGAGCAGTACTTC.

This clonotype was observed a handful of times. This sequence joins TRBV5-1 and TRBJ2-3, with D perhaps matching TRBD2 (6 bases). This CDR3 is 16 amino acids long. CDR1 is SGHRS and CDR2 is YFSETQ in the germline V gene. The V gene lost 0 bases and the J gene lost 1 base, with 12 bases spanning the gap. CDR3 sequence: CASSLARWGGTDTQYF. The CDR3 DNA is TGCGCCAGCAGCTTGGCTCGGTGGGGGGGCACAGATACGCAGTATTTT. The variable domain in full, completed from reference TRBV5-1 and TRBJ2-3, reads KAGVTQTPRYLIKTRGQQVTLSCSPISGHRSVSWYQQTPGQGLQFLFEYFSETQRNKGNFPGRFSGRQFSNSRSEMNVSTLELGDSALYLCASSLARWGGTDTQYFGPGTRLTVL.

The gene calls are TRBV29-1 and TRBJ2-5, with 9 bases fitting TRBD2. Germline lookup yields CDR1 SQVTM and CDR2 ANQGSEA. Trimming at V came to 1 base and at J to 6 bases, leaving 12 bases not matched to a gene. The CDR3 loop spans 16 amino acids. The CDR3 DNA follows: TGCAGCGTTGAAGGACTAGCGGCCCCCGGGGAAAAGACCCAGTACTTC. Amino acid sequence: CSVEGLAAPGEKTQYF.

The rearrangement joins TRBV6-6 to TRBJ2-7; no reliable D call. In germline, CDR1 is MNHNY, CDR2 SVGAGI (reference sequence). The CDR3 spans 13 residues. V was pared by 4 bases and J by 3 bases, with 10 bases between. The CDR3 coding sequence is TGTGCCAGCAGTTGGAGAAGGGACTACGAGCAGTACTTC. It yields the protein CASSWRRDYEQYF.

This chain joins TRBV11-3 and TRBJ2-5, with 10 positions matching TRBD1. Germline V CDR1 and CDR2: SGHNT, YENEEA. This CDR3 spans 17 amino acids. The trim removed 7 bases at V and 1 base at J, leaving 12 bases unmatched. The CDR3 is CASNNPGDRGLQETQYF. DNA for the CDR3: TGTGCCAGCAACAATCCGGGGGACAGGGGCCTCCAAGAGACCCAGTACTTC.

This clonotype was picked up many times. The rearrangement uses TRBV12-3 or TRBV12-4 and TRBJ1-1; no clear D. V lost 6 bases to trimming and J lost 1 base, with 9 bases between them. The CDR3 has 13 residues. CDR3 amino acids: CASSTRGNTEAFF. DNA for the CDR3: TGTGCCAGCAGCACCCGGGGGAACACTGAAGCTTTCTTT.

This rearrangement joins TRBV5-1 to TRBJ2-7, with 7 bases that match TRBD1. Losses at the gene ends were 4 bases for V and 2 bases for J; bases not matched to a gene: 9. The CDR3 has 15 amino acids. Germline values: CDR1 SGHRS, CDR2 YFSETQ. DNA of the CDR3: TGCGCCAGCAGCCCCAAAGGGACAGCTCCCTACGAGCAGTACTTC. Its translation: CASSPKGTAPYEQYF.

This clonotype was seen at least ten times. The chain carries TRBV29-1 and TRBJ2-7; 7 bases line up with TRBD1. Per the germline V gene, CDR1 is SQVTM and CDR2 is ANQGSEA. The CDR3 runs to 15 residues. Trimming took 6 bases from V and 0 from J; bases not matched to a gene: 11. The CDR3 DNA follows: TGCAGCGTCTTGGGACAGAGGACCCTCTCCTACGAGCAGTACTTC. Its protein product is CSVLGQRTLSYEQYF.

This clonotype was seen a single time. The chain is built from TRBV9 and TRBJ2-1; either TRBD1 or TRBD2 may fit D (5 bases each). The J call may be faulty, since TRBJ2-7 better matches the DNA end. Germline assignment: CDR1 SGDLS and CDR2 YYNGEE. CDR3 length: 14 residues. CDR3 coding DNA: TGTGCCAGCAGCGTAGCGGGGCTTTACAATGAGCAGTACTTC. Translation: CASSVAGLYNEQYF.

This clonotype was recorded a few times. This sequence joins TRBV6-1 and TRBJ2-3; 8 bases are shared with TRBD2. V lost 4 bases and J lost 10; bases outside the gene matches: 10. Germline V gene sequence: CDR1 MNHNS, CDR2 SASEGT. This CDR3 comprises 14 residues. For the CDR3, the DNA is TGTGCCAGCAGTGTACGGGGGGGCGGCCAGGCGCAGTATTTT. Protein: CASSVRGGGQAQYF.

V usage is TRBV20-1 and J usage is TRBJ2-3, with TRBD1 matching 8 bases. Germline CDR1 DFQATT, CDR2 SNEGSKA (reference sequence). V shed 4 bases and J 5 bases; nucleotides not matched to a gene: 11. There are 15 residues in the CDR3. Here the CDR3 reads CSATPGQGVVDTQYF. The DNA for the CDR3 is TGCAGTGCTACGCCTGGACAGGGAGTTGTAGATACGCAGTATTTT.

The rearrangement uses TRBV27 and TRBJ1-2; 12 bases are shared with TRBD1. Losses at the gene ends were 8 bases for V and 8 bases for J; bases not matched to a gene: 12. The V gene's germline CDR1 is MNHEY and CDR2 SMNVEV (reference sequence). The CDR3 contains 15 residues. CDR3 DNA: TGTGCCAGCGCCTTTTCCGGGACAGGGGGCGTAGGCTACACCTTC. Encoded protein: CASAFSGTGGVGYTF.

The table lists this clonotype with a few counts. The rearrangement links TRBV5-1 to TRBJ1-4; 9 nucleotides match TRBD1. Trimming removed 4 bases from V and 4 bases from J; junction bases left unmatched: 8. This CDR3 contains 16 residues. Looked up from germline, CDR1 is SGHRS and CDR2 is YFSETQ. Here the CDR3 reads CASSLDRGQGNEKLFF. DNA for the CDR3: TGCGCCAGCAGCCTGGACAGGGGTCAGGGTAATGAAAAACTGTTTTTT.

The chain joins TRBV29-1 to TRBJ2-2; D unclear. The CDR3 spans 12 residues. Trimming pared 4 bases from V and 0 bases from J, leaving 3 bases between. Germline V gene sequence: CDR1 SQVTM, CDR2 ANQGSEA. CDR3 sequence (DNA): TGCAGCGTTGCAGCGAACACCGGGGAGCTGTTTTTT. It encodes CSVAANTGELFF.

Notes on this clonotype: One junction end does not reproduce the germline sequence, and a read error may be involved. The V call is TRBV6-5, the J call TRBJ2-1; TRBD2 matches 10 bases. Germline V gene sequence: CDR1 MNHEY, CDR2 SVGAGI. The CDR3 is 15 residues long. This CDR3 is CASRKTSGMGNERFF. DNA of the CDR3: TGTGCCAGCAGGAAAACTAGCGGGATGGGTAATGAGCGGTTCTTC.

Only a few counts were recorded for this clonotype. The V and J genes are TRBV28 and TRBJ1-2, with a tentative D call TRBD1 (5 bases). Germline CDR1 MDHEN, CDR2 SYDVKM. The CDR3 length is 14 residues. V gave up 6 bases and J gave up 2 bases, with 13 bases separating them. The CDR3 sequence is CASSLTRDNYGYTF. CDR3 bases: TGTGCCAGCAGCTTAACCCGGGACAACTATGGCTACACCTTC.

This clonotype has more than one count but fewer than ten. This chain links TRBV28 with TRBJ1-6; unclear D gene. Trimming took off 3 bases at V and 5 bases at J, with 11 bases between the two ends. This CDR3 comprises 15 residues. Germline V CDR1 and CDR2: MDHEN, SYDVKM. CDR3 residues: CASSFIRSNNSPLHF. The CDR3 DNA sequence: TGTGCCAGCAGTTTTATTAGGTCGAATAATTCACCCCTCCACTTT.

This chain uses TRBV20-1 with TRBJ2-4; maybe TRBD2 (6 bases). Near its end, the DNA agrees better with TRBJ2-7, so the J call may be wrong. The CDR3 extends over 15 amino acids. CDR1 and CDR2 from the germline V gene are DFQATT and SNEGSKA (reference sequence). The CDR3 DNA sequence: TGCAGTGCTAGAGATCGGGGGTTTGGGGCCTACGAGCAGTACTTC. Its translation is CSARDRGFGAYEQYF.

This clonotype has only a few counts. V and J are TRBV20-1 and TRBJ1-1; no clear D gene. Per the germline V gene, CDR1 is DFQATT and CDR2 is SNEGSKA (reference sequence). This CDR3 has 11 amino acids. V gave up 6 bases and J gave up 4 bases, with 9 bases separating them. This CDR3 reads CSAPSVTEAFF. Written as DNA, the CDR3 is TGCAGTGCGCCGTCGGTCACTGAAGCTTTCTTT.

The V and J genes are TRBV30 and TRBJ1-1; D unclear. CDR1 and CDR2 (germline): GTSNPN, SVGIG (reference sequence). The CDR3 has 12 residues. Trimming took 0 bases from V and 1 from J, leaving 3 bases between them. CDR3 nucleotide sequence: TGTGCCTGGAGTGTTAAGAACACTGAAGCTTTCTTT. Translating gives CAWSVKNTEAFF.